This T cell receptor beta chain came from a study of technical replicates of blood from a handful of donors. Produced via immunoSEQ multiplex PCR; TCRdb's table is partial and in-frame only. The table shows some 69,000 clones, with around 90% occurring only once. Material for sequencing was PBMCs. This clonotype was obtained from a human donor in good health. Some clones in this sample may be carry-over from other donors' samples.

The CDR3 region is CASSLLGGGTEAFF. CDR3 coding DNA: TGTGCCAGCAGCTTACTCGGGGGGGGAACTGAAGCTTTCTTT. The rearrangement uses TRBV7-2 and TRBJ1-1, with a weak D call TRBD1 (5 bases). This CDR3 is 14 amino acids long. CDR1 and CDR2 (germline): SGHTA, FQGNSA. The V and J ends lost 2 bases and 5 bases respectively, with 12 bases between them.